The clone carrying this T cell receptor beta chain was seen only a few times. Its antigen is as yet unknown. The data derive from a study of T cell repertoires in cytomegalovirus infection. Study summary: Matching HLA type, along with CMV infection, was indicated by public TCR beta signatures.

V was cut by 6 bases and J by 4 bases, with 18 bases left in between. The CDR3 totals 15 residues. Germline-derived CDR1 and CDR2 are MNHNS and SASEGT. TCRdb ran MiXCR on the reads and lists one entry per CDR3 protein. The sample lists roughly 500,000 distinct CDR3 sequences; about 33% were seen once. This receptor was obtained from a human donor in good health (CMV status not recorded). Some clones in this sample may be carry-over from other donors' samples. The source was cultured PBMCs, collected from culture after CMV antigen stimulation. This chain uses TRBV6-1 with TRBJ2-5, with a possible D match to TRBD2 (5 bases). CDR3 region: CASSKGLPGRETQYF. DNA for the CDR3: TGTGCCAGCAGCAAAGGCCTCCCGGGGAGAGAGACCCAGTACTTC.